The rows below give T cell receptor beta chains drawn from one sample of a study of T cell repertoires in ileal Crohn's disease. The data were produced by immunoSEQ multiplex PCR, yet TCRdb's version contains in-frame clones alone and is incomplete. Among fewer than 12,000 clones listed, approximately 80% were seen once. Sequencing input: ileal tissue. The receptors were gathered from an adult with Crohn's disease. The CDR3 runs from the conserved cysteine through the conserved F or W. Size tells how often a clone was seen (once, few, many) or the class of an expanded clone, and some rows leave it out.

clone size: -
J gene: TRBJ2-3
V gene: TRBV18
CDR3 protein: CASSPPVYRITSTDTQYF

clone size: -
J gene: TRBJ2-3
V gene: TRBV11-2
CDR3 protein: CASSPMATQYF

clone size: -
J gene: TRBJ1-5
V gene: TRBV19
CDR3 protein: CASSMRDQPQHF

clone size: -
J gene: TRBJ2-3
V gene: TRBV29-1
CDR3 protein: CSVELAGGSTDTQYF

clone size: -
J gene: TRBJ2-3
V gene: TRBV28
CDR3 protein: CASTLGLAGRADTQYF

clone size: once
J gene: TRBJ2-1
V gene: TRBV27
CDR3 protein: CASSQGGSYNEQFF

clone size: -
J gene: TRBJ1-2
V gene: TRBV7-9
CDR3 protein: CASSLGQGHNYGYTF

clone size: -
J gene: TRBJ1-1
V gene: TRBV29-1
CDR3 protein: CSASRGKDTEAFF

clone size: -
J gene: -
V gene: TRBV13
CDR3 protein: CASSLGRGHYEQYF

clone size: -
J gene: TRBJ1-2
V gene: TRBV27
CDR3 protein: CASSGISQGALFYGYTF

clone size: -
J gene: TRBJ2-6
V gene: TRBV19
CDR3 protein: CASKPGSGANVLTF

clone size: -
J gene: TRBJ2-5
V gene: TRBV10-2
CDR3 protein: CASRGVPGLAGGETQYF

clone size: few
J gene: TRBJ1-1
V gene: TRBV30
CDR3 protein: CAWSWEGLAFF

clone size: -
J gene: TRBJ1-4
V gene: TRBV6-1
CDR3 protein: CASRNREKLFF

clone size: -
J gene: TRBJ2-1
V gene: TRBV19
CDR3 protein: CASSTTSGRALYNEQFF

clone size: -
J gene: TRBJ2-1
V gene: TRBV11-1
CDR3 protein: CASSFSGDNEQFF

clone size: few
J gene: TRBJ1-6
V gene: TRBV27
CDR3 protein: CASRDTGSFSYNSPLHF

clone size: once
J gene: TRBJ2-5
V gene: TRBV9
CDR3 protein: CASSPRTSGQETQYF